The rows below give T cell receptor beta chains drawn from one sample of a study of cytomegalovirus exposure and HLA in healthy donors. Repertoires were generated with immunoSEQ multiplex PCR, while TCRdb's copy carries only in-frame clones and drops some. The table shows 200,000 or so clones, with around 84% occurring only once. Sequencing input: PBMCs. These receptors all come from a woman aged 30 to 39 in good health and CMV-seropositive. CDR3s include the opening cysteine and the closing phenylalanine or tryptophan. Each record gives: J gene, V gene, D gene, clone size, CDR3 protein, CDR3 DNA. D genes are given only for firm matches. Expanded clones are given a class, and other clones once, few, many or no size at all.

TRBJ2-5,TRBV10-3,-,-,CAINANLQETQYF,TGTGCCATCAATGCTAACTTACAAGAGACCCAGTACTTC
TRBJ1-2,TRBV30,TRBD1,-,CAWRGTGAYIYGYTF,TGTGCCTGGAGAGGGACAGGGGCGTATATCTATGGCTACACCTTC
TRBJ2-7,TRBV28,TRBD2,-,CASSLGGYEQYF,TGTGCCAGCTCCCTCGGGGGGTACGAGCAGTACTTC
TRBJ1-3,TRBV2,-,-,CASSGEFDTIYF,TGTGCCAGCAGTGGCGAGTTTGACACCATATATTTT
TRBJ2-7,TRBV19,-,-,CASSIRFPRQYF,TGTGCCAGTAGTATCCGCTTTCCGCGGCAGTACTTC
TRBJ2-2,TRBV7-2,-,-,CASSSSGNTGELFF,TGTGCCAGCAGCTCTTCAGGGAACACCGGGGAGCTGTTTTTT
TRBJ1-2,TRBV9,-,-,CASSAHSLGTSYGYTF,TGTGCCAGCAGCGCCCACTCGCTAGGGACATCCTATGGCTACACCTTC
TRBJ2-7,TRBV6-1,-,-,CASSEEADTYEQYF,TGTGCCAGCAGTGAAGAGGCGGATACCTACGAGCAGTACTTC
TRBJ1-1,TRBV9,TRBD1,-,CASSGGQGRPEAFF,TGTGCCAGCAGCGGGGGACAGGGTAGACCTGAAGCTTTCTTT
TRBJ2-5,TRBV5-1,TRBD2,-,CASSSRLSGRGRETQYF,TGCGCCAGCAGCTCACGACTGAGCGGGAGGGGCCGGGAGACCCAGTACTTC
TRBJ2-7,TRBV29-1,-,-,CSVVARVTDEQYF,TGCAGCGTTGTGGCCAGGGTCACCGACGAGCAGTACTTC
TRBJ1-2,TRBV19,TRBD1,-,CASSGDRGALYGYTF,TGTGCCAGTAGTGGAGACAGGGGCGCGCTATATGGCTACACCTTC
TRBJ1-2,TRBV27,TRBD1,-,CASSLTGQGTIYGYTF,TGTGCCAGCAGCCTTACCGGACAGGGGACCATCTATGGCTACACCTTC
TRBJ2-1,TRBV6-1,-,-,CASSEFGGLIDEQFF,TGTGCCAGCAGTGAATTCGGGGGGCTAATAGACGAGCAGTTCTTC
TRBJ1-3,TRBV10-1,-,-,CASSPVRGNTIYF,TGCGCCTCCTCCCCGGTCCGTGGAAACACCATATATTTT
TRBJ2-3,TRBV6-5,TRBD2,few,CASSFEAGGMGDTQYF,TGTGCCAGCAGTTTCGAAGCGGGAGGGATGGGAGATACGCAGTATTTT